This TCR beta chain was found in a study of human T cells and chemical hapten exposure. Study-level background: Diphenylcyclopropenone was applied weekly to patients' scalps across the roughly 23-week study. Per-sample TCR yield variability stemmed mainly from small pooled library volume differences.

Germline assignment: CDR1 LGHDT and CDR2 YNNKEL (reference sequence). This CDR3 spans 18 amino acids. Trimming pared 1 base from V and 1 base from J, leaving 16 bases between. This clonotype was picked up many times. Time point here: patch test 1, 2 weeks after DPC sensitization. Sample treatment: therapeutic diphenylcyclopropenone sensitization with weekly scalp DPC. The study used a library that attached unique molecular identifiers to individual cDNA molecules. Via MiXCR, TCRdb re-called the RACE reads, giving one row per CDR3 protein. This sample yields fewer than 500,000 distinct CDR3 sequences, of which around 5% are seen a single time; approximately 2.1% belongs to the top ten.

The source of this sequence is a woman in her 50s with alopecia areata. Some clones in this sample may be carry-over from other donors' samples. Sequencing was performed on whole blood, taken in connection with sensitization to the hapten diphenylcyclopropenone (DPC). The V and J genes are TRBV3-1 and TRBJ1-4; D not certain. CDR3 coding DNA: TGTGCCAGCAGCCAAGGGAGAACGGGGAGAAAAACTAATGAAAAACTGTTTTTT. Its protein product is CASSQGRTGRKTNEKLFF.